This is a list of T cell receptor beta chains from one sample in a study of blood T cell repertoires in COVID-19. TCRdb keeps only in-frame clones here, not all; method: immunoSEQ multiplex PCR. This repertoire shows about 300,000 clones, approximately 90% found once; its top ten account for roughly a tenth. The sequenced sample consisted of PBMCs or T cells enriched from blood (not recorded which). These receptors came from a woman aged 18-29 years who had recovered from COVID-19. The CDR3 runs from the conserved cysteine through the conserved F or W. The D gene is left open where the match is weak. Expanded clones get a size class; other rows say once, few or many, or leave the size out.

D gene: TRBD1
J gene: TRBJ1-2
clone size: .
V gene: TRBV28
CDR3 protein: CASSLRDRELVYGYTF
CDR3 DNA: TGTGCCAGCAGTTTACGCGACAGGGAGTTAGTCTATGGCTACACCTTC

D gene: TRBD1
J gene: TRBJ2-3
clone size: many
V gene: TRBV6-5
CDR3 protein: CASSSVTGVPDTQYF
CDR3 DNA: TGTGCCAGCAGTTCCGTGACAGGGGTGCCAGATACGCAGTATTTT

D gene: TRBD1
J gene: TRBJ2-7
clone size: .
V gene: TRBV28
CDR3 protein: CASRGTGGFYEQYF
CDR3 DNA: TGTGCCAGCAGGGGGACAGGGGGATTTTACGAGCAGTACTTC

D gene: .
J gene: TRBJ2-3
clone size: .
V gene: TRBV5-4
CDR3 protein: CASSSRTDPTDTQYF
CDR3 DNA: TGTGCCAGCAGCTCGCGGACAGATCCCACAGATACGCAGTATTTT

D gene: TRBD1
J gene: TRBJ1-3
clone size: .
V gene: TRBV7-6
CDR3 protein: CASSQTGQGNTIYF
CDR3 DNA: TGTGCCAGCAGCCAAACGGGACAGGGAAACACCATATATTTT

D gene: .
J gene: TRBJ1-1
clone size: .
V gene: TRBV7-6
CDR3 protein: CASIRGGEAFF
CDR3 DNA: TGTGCCAGCATAAGGGGCGGTGAAGCTTTCTTT

D gene: .
J gene: TRBJ1-6
clone size: .
V gene: TRBV7-2
CDR3 protein: CASSLVSGSSYNSPLHF
CDR3 DNA: TGTGCCAGCAGCTTGGTCTCGGGGAGCTCCTATAATTCACCCCTCCACTTT

D gene: TRBD1
J gene: TRBJ1-1
clone size: .
V gene: TRBV5-1
CDR3 protein: CASSGQGAITEAFF
CDR3 DNA: TGCGCCAGCTCAGGACAGGGGGCGATCACTGAAGCTTTCTTT

D gene: .
J gene: TRBJ1-3
clone size: once
V gene: TRBV2
CDR3 protein: CASKSHGISGNTIYF
CDR3 DNA: TGTGCCAGCAAATCGCACGGGATCTCTGGAAACACCATATATTTT

D gene: TRBD1
J gene: TRBJ1-1
clone size: .
V gene: TRBV7-8
CDR3 protein: CASSPRGTGGPNTEAFF
CDR3 DNA: TGTGCCAGCAGCCCAAGAGGGACAGGGGGGCCAAACACTGAAGCTTTCTTT

D gene: TRBD1
J gene: TRBJ1-2
clone size: .
V gene: TRBV2
CDR3 protein: CASSVVTGGRYGYTF
CDR3 DNA: TGTGCCAGCAGTGTAGTTACAGGGGGAAGGTATGGCTACACCTTC

D gene: .
J gene: TRBJ2-3
clone size: .
V gene: TRBV5-1
CDR3 protein: CASSFTGYGSTDTQYF
CDR3 DNA: TGCGCCAGCAGCTTTACAGGGTACGGAAGCACAGATACGCAGTATTTT

D gene: .
J gene: TRBJ1-1
clone size: .
V gene: TRBV27
CDR3 protein: CASSPDPGGRTEAFF
CDR3 DNA: TGTGCCAGCAGTCCGGACCCCGGGGGTAGGACTGAAGCTTTCTTT

D gene: .
J gene: TRBJ1-2
clone size: once
V gene: TRBV5-8
CDR3 protein: CASSSLQVNYGYTF
CDR3 DNA: TGTGCCAGCAGCTCGTTACAGGTTAACTATGGCTACACCTTC

D gene: .
J gene: TRBJ2-3
clone size: .
V gene: TRBV5-1
CDR3 protein: CASSLSLSVSGPTDTQYF
CDR3 DNA: TGCGCCAGCAGCTTATCATTGTCGGTGAGCGGTCCCACAGATACGCAGTATTTT

D gene: TRBD1
J gene: TRBJ2-4
clone size: few
V gene: TRBV7-9
CDR3 protein: CASSLRLGTGGPIQYF
CDR3 DNA: TGTGCCAGCAGCTTACGGTTAGGGACAGGGGGCCCCATTCAGTACTTC

D gene: .
J gene: TRBJ1-1
clone size: .
V gene: TRBV20-1
CDR3 protein: CSVWARAEAFF
CDR3 DNA: TGCAGTGTGTGGGCGCGTGCTGAAGCTTTCTTT

D gene: .
J gene: TRBJ1-1
clone size: .
V gene: TRBV4-1
CDR3 protein: CASSQVFRGTEAFF
CDR3 DNA: TGCGCCAGCAGCCAAGTGTTTCGGGGGACTGAAGCTTTCTTT

D gene: TRBD1
J gene: TRBJ1-6
clone size: few
V gene: TRBV6-2/TRBV6-3
CDR3 protein: CASSRRGAGQGGSPLHF
CDR3 DNA: TGTGCCAGCAGTCGGCGGGGTGCCGGACAGGGGGGTTCACCCCTCCACTTT

D gene: .
J gene: TRBJ2-3
clone size: .
V gene: TRBV6-1
CDR3 protein: CASSESGRLLRDTQYF
CDR3 DNA: TGTGCCAGCAGTGAAAGCGGCCGGCTCTTGAGGGATACGCAGTATTTT

D gene: TRBD1
J gene: TRBJ1-2
clone size: .
V gene: TRBV29-1
CDR3 protein: CSVSRGQGTGYTF
CDR3 DNA: TGCAGCGTTAGCCGGGGACAGGGGACGGGCTACACCTTC

D gene: TRBD2
J gene: TRBJ2-1
clone size: few
V gene: TRBV7-3
CDR3 protein: CASSLAGGPSLNEQFF
CDR3 DNA: TGTGCCAGCAGCTTAGCGGGGGGGCCCTCTCTAAATGAGCAGTTCTTC

D gene: TRBD1
J gene: TRBJ2-7
clone size: once
V gene: TRBV5-1
CDR3 protein: CASSRDSPSSYEQYF
CDR3 DNA: TGCGCCAGCAGCCGGGACAGTCCGAGCTCCTACGAGCAGTACTTC